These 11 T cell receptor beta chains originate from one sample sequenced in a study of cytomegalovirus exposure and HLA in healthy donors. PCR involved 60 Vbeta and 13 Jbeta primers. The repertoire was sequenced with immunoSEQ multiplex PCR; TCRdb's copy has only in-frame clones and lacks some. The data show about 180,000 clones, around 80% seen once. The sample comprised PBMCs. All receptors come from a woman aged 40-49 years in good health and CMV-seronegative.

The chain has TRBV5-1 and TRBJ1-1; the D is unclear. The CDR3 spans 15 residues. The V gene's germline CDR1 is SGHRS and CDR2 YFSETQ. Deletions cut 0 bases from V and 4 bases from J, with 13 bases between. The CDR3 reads CASSLAGGTGTEAFF. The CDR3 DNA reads TGCGCCAGCAGCTTGGCCGGTGGTACGGGCACTGAAGCTTTCTTT.

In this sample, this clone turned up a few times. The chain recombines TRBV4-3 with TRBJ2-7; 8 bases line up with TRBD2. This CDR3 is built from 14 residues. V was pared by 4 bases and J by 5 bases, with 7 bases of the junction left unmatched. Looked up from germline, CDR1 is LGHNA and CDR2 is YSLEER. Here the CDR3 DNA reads TGCGCCAGCAGCCCGGCTAGCGGGCACCACGAGCAGTACTTC. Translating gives CASSPASGHHEQYF.

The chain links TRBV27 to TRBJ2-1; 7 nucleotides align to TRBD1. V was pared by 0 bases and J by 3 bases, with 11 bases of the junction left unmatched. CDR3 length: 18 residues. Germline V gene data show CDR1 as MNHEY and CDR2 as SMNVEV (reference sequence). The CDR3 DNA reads TGTGCCAGCAGTTTATCCGCTTTGACAGGGACGGTCTACAATGAGCAGTTCTTC. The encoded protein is CASSLSALTGTVYNEQFF.

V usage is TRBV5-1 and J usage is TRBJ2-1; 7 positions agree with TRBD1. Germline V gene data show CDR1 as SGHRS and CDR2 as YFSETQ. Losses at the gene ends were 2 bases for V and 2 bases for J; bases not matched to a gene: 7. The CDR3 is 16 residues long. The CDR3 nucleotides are TGCGCCAGCAGCTTCCGGGAACAGGGGACCTACAATGAGCAGTTCTTC. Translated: CASSFREQGTYNEQFF. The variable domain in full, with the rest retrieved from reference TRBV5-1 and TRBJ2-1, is KAGVTQTPRYLIKTRGQQVTLSCSPISGHRSVSWYQQTPGQGLQFLFEYFSETQRNKGNFPGRFSGRQFSNSRSEMNVSTLELGDSALYLCASSFREQGTYNEQFFGPGTRLTVL.

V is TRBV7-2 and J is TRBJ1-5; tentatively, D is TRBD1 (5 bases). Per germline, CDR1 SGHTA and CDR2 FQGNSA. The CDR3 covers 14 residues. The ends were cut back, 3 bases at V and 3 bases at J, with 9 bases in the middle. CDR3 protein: CASSLGRINQPQHF. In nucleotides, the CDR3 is TGTGCCAGCAGCTTGGGGCGGATCAATCAGCCCCAGCATTTT.

CDR3 in DNA: TGTGCCAGCAGCTTCGGGGTAATGCGGCAGATCTACACCTTC. It translates to CASSFGVMRQIYTF. The chain joins TRBV7-8 to TRBJ1-2; the D is unclear. Trimming stripped 3 bases from V and 10 bases from J, with 18 bases between. Germline V gene lookup returns CDR1 SGHVS and CDR2 FQNEAQ. The CDR3 runs to 14 residues.

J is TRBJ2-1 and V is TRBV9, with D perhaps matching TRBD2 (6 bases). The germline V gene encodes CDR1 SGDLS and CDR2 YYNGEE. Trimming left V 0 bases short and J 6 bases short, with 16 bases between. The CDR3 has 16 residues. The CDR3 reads CASSVGPGTFRNEQFF. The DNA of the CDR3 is TGTGCCAGCAGCGTAGGTCCGGGGACTTTCCGCAATGAGCAGTTCTTC.

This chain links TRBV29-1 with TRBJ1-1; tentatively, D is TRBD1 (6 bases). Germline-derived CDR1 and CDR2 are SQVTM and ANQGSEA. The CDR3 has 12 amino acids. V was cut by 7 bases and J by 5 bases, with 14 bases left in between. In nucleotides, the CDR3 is TGCAGCGGGACCTTGCAGGGGACTGAAGCTTTCTTT. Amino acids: CSGTLQGTEAFF.

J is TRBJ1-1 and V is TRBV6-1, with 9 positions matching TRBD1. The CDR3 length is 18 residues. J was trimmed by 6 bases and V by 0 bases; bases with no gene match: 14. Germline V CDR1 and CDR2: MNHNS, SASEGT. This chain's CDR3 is CASSEAGGWTGEAAEAFF. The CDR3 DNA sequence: TGTGCCAGCAGTGAAGCCGGAGGTTGGACAGGGGAAGCTGCTGAAGCTTTCTTT.

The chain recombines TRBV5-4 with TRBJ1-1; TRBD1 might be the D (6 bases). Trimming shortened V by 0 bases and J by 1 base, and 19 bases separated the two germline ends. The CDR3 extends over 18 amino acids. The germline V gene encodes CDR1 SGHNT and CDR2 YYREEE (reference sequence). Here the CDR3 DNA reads TGTGCCAGCAGCTTGGGTGGGGGCGCGCGGTCAAAGAACACTGAAGCTTTCTTT. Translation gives CASSLGGGARSKNTEAFF.

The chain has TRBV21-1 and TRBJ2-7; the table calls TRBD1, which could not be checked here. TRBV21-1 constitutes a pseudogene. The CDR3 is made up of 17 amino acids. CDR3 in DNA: TGTGCCAGCAGCACCGGCTGGGGACAGGGAAAAACCTACGAGCAGTACTTC. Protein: CASSTGWGQGKTYEQYF.